The sequence of this T cell receptor beta chain was determined in a study of blood T cell repertoires in COVID-19 (dated by TCRdb to about 2020). Background on the whole study: Samples covering the acute and convalescent phases of COVID-19 were provided by collaborators in the United States, Italy and Spain. Where HLA class I and class II types were available, the types were taken from metadata supplied by the sample provider, not from assay-based typing. Subjects who had been exposed to COVID-19, were actively infected with it, or had recovered from it provided the deeply sampled blood TCRbeta repertoires that made up the dataset. A freely available public database, intended as a resource for researchers studying the immune response to SARS-CoV-2, is where the repertoires were released. The prospective study material was composed of cDNA or gDNA derived from T cells, B-cell-depleted T cells, or PBMCs. A de-identified subject ID, COVID-19 status, age in years and sex were almost always included in the sample metadata. The samples were drawn from the first 160 participants of the ongoing ImmuneRACE study and from 950 to 1,500 subjects provided by 6 global collaborators.

Looking up the germline V gene yields CDR1 MNHNS and CDR2 SASEGT. Inclusive of the bounding cysteine and phenylalanine, the CDR3 is 15 residues long. The entry retains the CDR3 DNA only, 45 bases that are in frame from base 1. The germline ends are 15 bases apart after V is trimmed by 1 base and J by 5 bases. The immunoSEQ Assay, a bias-controlled multiplex PCR, was used to amplify TCRbeta CDR3 regions from genomic DNA. For the original study's pipeline: The number of nucleated cells in each sample was estimated from the amplification of reference gene primers within the assay. Sequence reads were collapsed and filtered to measure the absolute abundance of every unique TCRbeta CDR3 rearrangement. For each sample, productive Simpson clonality was calculated as the square root of Simpson's diversity index across productive rearrangements. Held by TCRdb, this immuneACCESS table contains in-frame sequences only and omits some clones. Under half of the omission traces to an unresolved V gene where checked; the cause of the rest is unknown. V, J and clone size reflect that table, while D and trimming were determined from the DNA. Recorded for this sample are around 190,000 clones; roughly four fifths of them occurred a single time. The ten largest clonotypes hold approximately 13% of the sample.

In the case of this clone: The antigen it binds to is not known. Base qualities are not provided; no much larger clone lies one nucleotide away.

Collaborating institutions collected whole blood in K2EDTA tubes following their own protocols. For TCRbeta analysis, collaborators shipped samples as frozen whole blood, isolated PBMCs, or DNA extracted from either of those sample types. The paper's findings and limits, for the study overall: How much clinical and demographic metadata was included differed by source and by participant, and the metadata was provided uncurated.

In this chain, TRBV6-1 is recombined with TRBJ2-7; the D gene is possibly TRBD2, with 5 bases matching. The receptor comes from a woman in her forties or fifties with acute or convalescent COVID-19. Sequences were obtained from peripheral blood. CDR3 reads: CASSEGGELGNEQYF. The DNA is TGTGCCAGCAGTGAAGGGGGAGAGTTGGGGAACGAGCAGTACTTC.